The rows below give T cell receptor beta chains drawn from one sample of a study of blood T cell repertoires in COVID-19. TCRdb keeps only in-frame clones here, not all; method: immunoSEQ multiplex PCR. The profile shows about 67,000 clones, 86% of them singletons. What was sequenced was peripheral blood. Receptors originate from a middle-aged man with active COVID-19. Each CDR3 is given with its conserved first and last residue. A D gene is named only where the DNA matches it firmly. Some rows have no size entry. The others give once, few or many, or a class for an expanded clone.

v_gene,d_gene,j_gene,abundance,CDR3nt,CDR3aa
TRBV28,-,TRBJ2-7,-,TGTGCCAGTGCAGGTACCTACGAGCAGTACTTC,CASAGTYEQYF
TRBV9,TRBD2,TRBJ2-3,-,TGTGCCAGCAGCCCCCGCGTTTCGGGGACTAGGCAGTATTTT,CASSPRVSGTRQYF
TRBV2,-,TRBJ1-2,-,TGTGCCAGCACTCTTCGGGGAAGCTATGGCTACACCTTC,CASTLRGSYGYTF
TRBV7-9,-,TRBJ2-1,-,TGTGCCAGCAGCTTAGAGGGGATCTACAATGAGCAGTTCTTC,CASSLEGIYNEQFF
TRBV5-4,TRBD1,TRBJ1-1,-,TGTGCCAGCAGCTTTGAACAGGGGGCGGGCACTGAAGCTTTCTTT,CASSFEQGAGTEAFF
TRBV7-3,-,TRBJ2-3,-,TGTGCCAGCAGCGCGGGCGATCGACTAACCCGAGATACGCAGTATTTT,CASSAGDRLTRDTQYF
TRBV7-2,-,TRBJ1-2,-,TGTGCCAGCAGCGCAACAGACTATGGCTACACCTTC,CASSATDYGYTF
TRBV11-3,-,TRBJ2-7,-,TGTGCCAGCAGCATAAACTCCAGGGACGAGCAGTACTTC,CASSINSRDEQYF
TRBV7-8,-,TRBJ2-7,-,TGTGCCAGCAGCTTCCCCTCAGGCAGTTCGGGAGAGCAGTACTTC,CASSFPSGSSGEQYF
TRBV3-1/TRBV3-2,TRBD1,TRBJ1-1,-,TGTGCCAGCAGCCAAGGAGGAGCAGGGGGCGCTGAAGCTTTCTTT,CASSQGGAGGAEAFF
TRBV2,-,TRBJ2-1,-,TGTGCCAGCAGTGTAGCCGGTGAGCAGTTCTTC,CASSVAGEQFF
TRBV13,TRBD1,TRBJ1-6,-,TGTGCCAGCAGCTACCGAACAGGGGTGAATTCACCCCTCCACTTT,CASSYRTGVNSPLHF
TRBV5-1,-,TRBJ2-1,-,TGCGCCAGCAGTAAATACGAAGGACTATACAATGAGCAGTTCTTC,CASSKYEGLYNEQFF
TRBV2,-,TRBJ2-2,-,TGTGCCAGCAGTGAGTCTAGCCGGGCCGGGGAGCTGTTTTTT,CASSESSRAGELFF
TRBV7-9,TRBD1,TRBJ2-3,-,TGTGCCAGCAGCTTAGGGACAGGGGCCAGCACAGATACGCAGTATTTT,CASSLGTGASTDTQYF
TRBV6-5,-,TRBJ1-5,-,TGTGCCAGCAGTTTACAGGGTTCAACGCGTCAGCCCCAGCATTTT,CASSLQGSTRQPQHF
TRBV29-1,TRBD1,TRBJ1-2,-,TGCAGCGTAGATATTCCGGGACAGGGGGTACTAGGTGGCTACACCTTC,CSVDIPGQGVLGGYTF
TRBV7-8,-,TRBJ1-1,-,TGTGCCAGCAGCTTATTACAGGCTCTAACTATGAACACTGAAGCTTTCTTT,CASSLLQALTMNTEAFF
TRBV4-3,TRBD1,TRBJ2-5,-,TGCGCCAGCAGCCAAGATCTAGACAGGGGGCGAGAGACCCAGTACTTC,CASSQDLDRGRETQYF
TRBV3-1/TRBV3-2,TRBD2,TRBJ2-3,-,TGTGCCAGCAGCCCAATTTCGACTAGCGGGAGTACAGATACGCAGTATTTT,CASSPISTSGSTDTQYF
TRBV20-1,TRBD2,TRBJ2-1,once,TGCAGTGCTAGTGGGTTAGCGGGATTATCCTACAATGAGCAGTTCTTC,CSASGLAGLSYNEQFF
TRBV18,-,TRBJ2-5,-,TGTGCCAGCTCACCATTTGAGGTTCAAGAGACCCAGTACTTC,CASSPFEVQETQYF
TRBV6-5,-,TRBJ1-5,-,TGTGCCAGCCGTATAAGAGAATATAGCAATCAGCCCCAGCATTTT,CASRIREYSNQPQHF
TRBV5-4,-,TRBJ1-1,-,TGTGCCAGCAGCTCGCCGGGACTTACACGACCTGAAGCTTTCTTT,CASSSPGLTRPEAFF
TRBV19,-,TRBJ1-1,-,TGTGCCAGTAGTCCTGACAGGCCGAACACTGAAGCTTTCTTT,CASSPDRPNTEAFF
TRBV28,-,TRBJ2-7,-,TGTGCCAGCAGCCAGCAGGGTATTCTCGAGCAGTACTTC,CASSQQGILEQYF
TRBV7-2,TRBD1,TRBJ1-2,-,TGTGCCAGCAGACGGGGACAGCTCTATGGCTACACCTTC,CASRRGQLYGYTF
TRBV10-3,-,TRBJ1-5,-,TGTGCCATCAGTGAGTCAACATCGGGGAATCAGCCCCAGCATTTT,CAISESTSGNQPQHF
TRBV7-8,TRBD1,TRBJ1-4,-,TGTGCCAGCAGCTCTACCGGGACAGGGGATGAAAAACTGTTTTTT,CASSSTGTGDEKLFF
TRBV28,-,TRBJ2-6,-,TGTGCCGCCAGGGGCCGGGTGGGGTCTGGGGCCAACGTCCTGACTTTC,CAARGRVGSGANVLTF
TRBV19,TRBD2,TRBJ2-2,-,TGTGCCAGTATAGCGGGAGTCTACGGCACCGGGGAGCTGTTTTTT,CASIAGVYGTGELFF
TRBV9,-,TRBJ2-1,few,TGTGCCAGCAGCCCGCACACAGGCGCCTACAATGAGCAGTTCTTC,CASSPHTGAYNEQFF
TRBV5-1,-,TRBJ2-1,-,TGCGCCAGCAGTTCTACCGGGACATCCTACAATGAGCAGTTCTTC,CASSSTGTSYNEQFF
TRBV15,-,TRBJ1-3,-,TGTGCCACAAGGGGTGGAGTATCAAGCTCTGGAAACACCATATATTTT,CATRGGVSSSGNTIYF
TRBV7-8,TRBD2,TRBJ2-1,-,TGTGCCAGCAGCCAGGGACTAGCGGAGTACAATGAGCAGTTCTTC,CASSQGLAEYNEQFF
TRBV2,TRBD2,TRBJ2-3,-,TGTGCCAGCAGTGAAGCGGGGCGGGAGCTGAAGTATTTT,CASSEAGRELKYF
TRBV28,TRBD1,TRBJ1-4,-,TGTGCCAGCAGCTTCCCGGGACAGGAAAAACTGTTTTTT,CASSFPGQEKLFF
TRBV10-3,TRBD2,TRBJ2-1,-,TGTGCCATCAGCTCACTAGCGGGGCTGACCTACAATGAGCAGTTCTTC,CAISSLAGLTYNEQFF
TRBV9,TRBD2,TRBJ2-1,-,TGTGCCAGCAGCGTAGACGGCGGGAGGGCCTCGAATGAGCAGTTCTTC,CASSVDGGRASNEQFF
TRBV24-1,-,TRBJ2-1,-,TGTGCCACCAGTGCCACCGTGGGCCATGAGCAGTTCTTC,CATSATVGHEQFF
TRBV9,-,TRBJ2-3,-,TGTGCCAGCAGCGTAGCCCCTAGAACCTCATCAGATACGCAGTATTTT,CASSVAPRTSSDTQYF
TRBV5-6,-,TRBJ2-1,once,TGTGCCAGCAGCTTGTTTAGCGGCGCTCACAATGAGCAGTTCTTC,CASSLFSGAHNEQFF
TRBV9,-,TRBJ1-6,-,TGTGCCAGCAGCCCTCGACAGTTAGCAGATTCACCCCTCCACTTT,CASSPRQLADSPLHF
TRBV2,TRBD1,TRBJ1-1,-,TGTGCCAGCAGGGACAGGGCGGTCACTGAAGCTTTCTTT,CASRDRAVTEAFF
TRBV19,TRBD1,TRBJ1-1,-,TGTGCCAGTAGTACCCGGACAGGAACCCCGGGGGACACTGAAGCTTTCTTT,CASSTRTGTPGDTEAFF
TRBV25-1,-,TRBJ2-1,few,TGTGCCAGCAGTGAACGGGAGAGAAGGTACAATGAGCAGTTCTTC,CASSERERRYNEQFF
TRBV28,-,TRBJ1-5,-,TGTGCCAGCAGCTCACAGTCCCTCCTAAATCAGCCCCAGCATTTT,CASSSQSLLNQPQHF
TRBV19,TRBD2,TRBJ2-7,-,TGTGCCAGTAGTACCCAACTAGCGGGCGAGCAGTACTTC,CASSTQLAGEQYF
TRBV7-3,TRBD1,TRBJ2-3,-,TGTGCCAGCAGCCCGGGGACAGACCATCCTCGTTTGGATTTT,CASSPGTDHPRLDF
TRBV13,-,TRBJ1-1,-,TGTGCCAGCAGCTTTCCCCAAGTGCAGGTCGCTGAAGCTTTCTTT,CASSFPQVQVAEAFF